These T cell receptor beta chains were read from a single sample in a study of T cells in Graves' hyperthyroidism and ophthalmopathy. TCRdb reprocessed the multiplex PCR reads via MiXCR and lists one record per CDR3 protein. Seen here are about 380,000 distinct CDR3 sequences, about 14% observed once, and the top ten hold roughly a fifth. Sequencing input: blood. The receptors stem from a woman aged 25 to 45 with Graves' ophthalmopathy. Each CDR3 is given without its conserved first and last residue. Fields, in order: J gene, V gene, CDR3 protein.

TRBJ2-7	TRBV27	ASSFDTPRGKESLTYEQY
TRBJ2-3	TRBV10-1	ASSESLAGLADTQY
TRBJ1-5	TRBV20-1	SATTPGPNQPQH
TRBJ2-1	TRBV12-3/TRBV12-4	ASSLVRSSYNEQF
TRBJ1-2	TRBV2	ASSEITGKGGYT
TRBJ2-5	TRBV20-1	SAPLAGGHETQY
TRBJ2-1	TRBV6-1	ASSEEQAGFYNEQF
TRBJ1-1	TRBV2	ASSARDRGPEAF
TRBJ1-5	TRBV28	ASSRTGRGQPQH
TRBJ1-6	TRBV5-1	ASSLGQGVLNSPLH
TRBJ1-5	TRBV2	ASRRDRGHNQPQH
TRBJ2-2	TRBV24-1	ATSDWASGGHNTGELF
TRBJ1-2	TRBV18	ASSLSRQGSNPSPGYT
TRBJ1-1	TRBV29-1	SVAGTGGTEAF
TRBJ1-1	TRBV18	ASSPAGGHTEAF
TRBJ1-2	TRBV9	ASSTGFFGYT
TRBJ1-2	TRBV30	AWTRQGNYGYT
TRBJ1-2	TRBV7-2	ASSLDRGTGYT
TRBJ2-5	TRBV5-8	ASSLTEGTQY
TRBJ2-2	TRBV19	ASSTGQASPGELF
TRBJ1-2	TRBV7-9	ASSHGTEMFYGYT
TRBJ2-7	TRBV15	ATSRSYQTGPTYYEQY
TRBJ1-6	TRBV7-3	ASSLEDRPNSPLH
TRBJ2-7	TRBV5-1	ASSLEGQAETYEQY
TRBJ2-3	TRBV5-4	ASRSGEAPGTQY
TRBJ1-1	TRBV30	AWSTGMNTEAF
TRBJ1-5	TRBV24-1	ATSDAGGRGHQPQH
TRBJ2-7	TRBV15	ATSRDKGTVYEQY
TRBJ1-6	TRBV11-2	ASSLIAGIYNSPLH
TRBJ1-1	TRBV12-3/TRBV12-4	ASSKRTMNTEAF
TRBJ1-1	TRBV20-1	SAKDLSRLNTEAF
TRBJ2-1	TRBV5-1	ASSLEGADEQF
TRBJ2-3	TRBV11-2	ASSLLSEDTQY
TRBJ2-5	TRBV7-6	ASSLELAVGETQY
TRBJ1-6	TRBV19	ASSATTSHNSPLH
TRBJ2-3	TRBV20-1	SALSGLADTDTQY
TRBJ1-5	TRBV24-1	ATSDLPPVNQPQH
TRBJ2-2	TRBV5-4	AQQNFSGELF
TRBJ1-5	TRBV6-1	AVLRGSNQPQH
TRBJ1-5	TRBV28	ASSFRGLGNQPQH
TRBJ2-1	TRBV6-1	ASSERASGGLYNEQF
TRBJ1-5	TRBV28	ASSLGQGQQPQH
TRBJ2-7	TRBV29-1	SGTGGFFEQY
TRBJ2-3	TRBV7-8	ASSQVGTYKGDTQY
TRBJ1-4	TRBV13	ASSSRDDRAYLEDEKLF
TRBJ2-7	TRBV12-3/TRBV12-4	ASSLGGGYYEQY
TRBJ2-3	TRBV7-2	ASSLGSNTQY
TRBJ2-7	TRBV28	ASSLGRGAEQY
TRBJ2-5	TRBV7-3	ASSLWIGETQY
TRBJ2-7	TRBV20-1	SARETGQGATHEQY
TRBJ1-4	TRBV28	ASGAHEIPNEKLF
TRBJ1-2	TRBV6-1	ASKVQGAPDYGYT
TRBJ2-2	TRBV15	ATSGGASGAAGELF